These T cell receptor beta chains were read from a single sample in a study of blood T cell repertoires in COVID-19. The protocol was immunoSEQ multiplex PCR, while the TCRdb copy is restricted to in-frame clones and leaves out a portion. The table lists roughly 140,000 clones, 65% to 85% of them singletons, with 3.7% in the top ten. Sequenced material: peripheral blood. The receptor set was obtained from a woman at least 80 years old with acute or convalescent COVID-19. Both conserved end residues are trimmed from each CDR3.

len	v_gene	j_gene	CDR3aa
12	TRBV19	TRBJ2-1	ASSPTRVYNEQF
14	TRBV3-1/TRBV3-2	TRBJ1-2	ASSPAPSGALYGYT
10	TRBV10-3	TRBJ2-2	AIRGATGELF
14	TRBV5-4	TRBJ2-3	ASSLKLAGNTDTQY
11	TRBV10-3	TRBJ1-1	ATTGAKNTEAF
14	TRBV7-3	TRBJ2-5	ASSPTGLNVRETQY
14	TRBV5-1	TRBJ2-3	ASSLLVVGQQDTQY
13	TRBV19	TRBJ2-1	ASRISGGLHNEQF
11	TRBV2	TRBJ2-1	ASSELESGEQF
13	TRBV21-1	TRBJ1-2	ASSKGGQGTIGYT
13	TRBV5-5	TRBJ1-5	ASSLVGAPDQPQH
13	TRBV20-1	TRBJ2-4	SASRLAGSKNIQY
13	TRBV7-6	TRBJ1-5	ASSLGGQGNQPQH
16	TRBV6-2/TRBV6-3	TRBJ1-5	ASSYGTGDPYSNQPQH
13	TRBV5-4	TRBJ2-1	ASSSEREGYNEQF
11	TRBV7-8	TRBJ1-5	ASSPGSNQPQH
11	TRBV19	TRBJ1-2	ASSPGVHYGYT
14	TRBV6-6	TRBJ2-1	ASSYLASGGVNEQF
12	TRBV10-3	TRBJ2-7	AISDYTGSYEQY
10	TRBV7-6	TRBJ2-7	ASSMTGAEQY
13	TRBV18	TRBJ1-1	ASSPPQGTNTEAF
14	TRBV11-2	TRBJ1-2	ASSLGGARGNYGYT
11	TRBV2	TRBJ2-1	ASGFQGYNEQF
13	TRBV5-1	TRBJ2-1	ASSFGTPRGNEQF
13	TRBV4-2	TRBJ1-1	ASSPTTDSNTEAF
13	TRBV19	TRBJ2-2	ASSTSKTNTGELF
13	TRBV7-8	TRBJ2-5	ASSPLLGPQETQY
13	TRBV29-1	TRBJ2-2	SARVSAGDTGELF
10	TRBV6-5	TRBJ2-5	ASRDRGETQY
13	TRBV9	TRBJ2-5	ASSPTPSGQETQY
13	TRBV4-2	TRBJ1-2	ASSPGGEPNYGYT
11	TRBV18	TRBJ1-4	ASSPPPGEKLF
10	TRBV29-1	TRBJ1-2	SVVTGDYGYT
12	TRBV6-2/TRBV6-3	TRBJ2-1	ASSYSSGVNEQF
12	TRBV25-1	TRBJ2-5	ASSDGLFGETQY
11	TRBV7-9	TRBJ1-2	ASSPRTSYGYT
13	TRBV6-5	TRBJ1-2	ASRLTTGANYGYT
13	TRBV18	TRBJ1-5	ASSPPGTAEGPQH